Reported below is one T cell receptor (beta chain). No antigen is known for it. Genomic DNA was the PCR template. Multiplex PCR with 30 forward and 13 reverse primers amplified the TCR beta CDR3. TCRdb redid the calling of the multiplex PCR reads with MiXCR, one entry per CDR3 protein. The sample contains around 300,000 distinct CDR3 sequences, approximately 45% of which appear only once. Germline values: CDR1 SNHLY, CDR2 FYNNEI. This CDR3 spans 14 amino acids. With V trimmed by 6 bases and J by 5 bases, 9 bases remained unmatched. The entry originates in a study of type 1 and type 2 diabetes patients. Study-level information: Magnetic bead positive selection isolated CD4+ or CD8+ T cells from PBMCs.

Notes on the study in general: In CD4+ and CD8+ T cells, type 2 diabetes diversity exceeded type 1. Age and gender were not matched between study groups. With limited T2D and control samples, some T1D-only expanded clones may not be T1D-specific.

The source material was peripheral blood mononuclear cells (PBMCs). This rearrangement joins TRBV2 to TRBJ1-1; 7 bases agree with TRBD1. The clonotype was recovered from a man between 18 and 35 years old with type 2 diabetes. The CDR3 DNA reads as TGTGCCAGCAGGGAAAGGACAGGAGGGACTGAAGCTTTCTTT. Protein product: CASRERTGGTEAFF.